This entry lists 26 T cell receptor beta chains sequenced from one sample in a study of OX40 agonist ivuxolimab in advanced cancers. Repertoires were generated with immunoSEQ multiplex PCR, while TCRdb's copy carries only in-frame clones and drops some. Of 65,000 to 75,000 clones detected, roughly 92% appear once; the ten largest clones hold 0.44%. The sample was CD4+ or CD8+ T cells sorted from blood, taken in a trial of the OX40 agonist ivuxolimab. These receptors were obtained from an adult with an advanced solid tumor such as melanoma, head and neck, liver or kidney cancer.

The gene calls are TRBV27 and TRBJ1-1; D gene unclear. V lost 6 bases to trimming and J lost 0 bases, with 14 bases between them. Germline V gives CDR1 MNHEY, CDR2 SMNVEV (reference sequence). The CDR3 is made up of 15 amino acids. The CDR3 nucleotides read TGTGCCAGCAGCCGGGGAGGGAGCTTGAACACTGAAGCTTTCTTT. This codes for CASSRGGSLNTEAFF.

The rearrangement uses TRBV2 and TRBJ1-5; the match to TRBD1 covers 7 bases. The germline V gene has CDR1 SNHLY and CDR2 FYNNEI. Germline trimming cut 7 bases from V and 6 bases from J; bases unmatched to any gene: 9. CDR3 length: 14 residues. CDR3 amino acids: CASTSQGGRQPQHF. The CDR3 DNA follows: TGTGCCAGCACTAGCCAGGGGGGTCGTCAGCCCCAGCATTTT.

V gene TRBV5-1 combines with J gene TRBJ2-2, with 7 bases fitting TRBD1. The CDR3 is made up of 16 amino acids. Looked up from germline, CDR1 is SGHRS and CDR2 is YFSETQ. V was pared by 4 bases and J by 2 bases, with 8 bases of the junction left unmatched. This chain's CDR3 is CASSPGTASNTGELFF. In nucleotides, the CDR3 is TGCGCCAGCAGCCCCGGGACAGCCAGTAACACCGGGGAGCTGTTTTTT.

The rearrangement links TRBV2 to TRBJ1-1; D ambiguous. The CDR3 has 11 residues. The V gene lost 7 bases and the J gene lost 6 bases, with 9 bases spanning the gap. From germline, CDR1 is SNHLY and CDR2 FYNNEI. CDR3 coding DNA: TGTGCCAGCAAGGAGATAGCTGAAGCTTTCTTT. Amino acids: CASKEIAEAFF.

This rearrangement joins TRBV29-1 to TRBJ2-2, with 8 bases aligning to TRBD2. Unmatched junction bases numbered 0, after V lost 0 bases and J lost 3 bases. The CDR3 runs to 14 residues. In germline, CDR1 is SQVTM, CDR2 ANQGSEA. CDR3 DNA sequence: TGCAGCGTTGAAGAACTAGCGGACACCGGGGAGCTGTTTTTT. Its translation is CSVEELADTGELFF.

The chain joins TRBV25-1 to TRBJ2-2; D is possibly TRBD2 (6 bases). Trimming took off 5 bases at V and 4 bases at J, with 11 bases between the two ends. CDR1 is MGHDK and CDR2 is SYGVNS in the germline V gene. The CDR3 length is 14 residues. This CDR3 is CASSSSSGTGELFF. The DNA of the CDR3 is TGTGCCAGCAGTTCGAGTAGCGGCACCGGGGAGCTGTTTTTT.

This chain uses TRBV2 with TRBJ2-5; perhaps TRBD2 as D (5 bases). Germline CDR1 reads SNHLY; CDR2 reads FYNNEI. The V end lost 1 base, the J end lost 6 bases, and 12 bases lay between the germline ends. The CDR3 covers 14 residues. CDR3 bases: TGTGCCAGCAGTGAAGGAACTAGTCGCAAGACCCAGTACTTC. Encoded protein: CASSEGTSRKTQYF.

The genes are TRBV28 and TRBJ1-2; unclear D gene. The CDR3 spans 13 residues. Trimming left V 3 bases short and J 4 bases short, with 9 bases between. Germline CDR1 is MDHEN and CDR2 is SYDVKM. The DNA of the CDR3 is TGTGCCAGCAGTTTTAGCCGCACCTATGGCTACACCTTC. This translates into CASSFSRTYGYTF.

This rearrangement joins TRBV7-2 to TRBJ1-2; the match to TRBD1 covers 10 bases. The V and J ends lost 5 bases and 7 bases, in that order; junction bases with no gene match: 7. Germline CDR1 reads SGHTA; CDR2 reads FQGNSA. The CDR3 has 14 residues. The chain's CDR3 is CASSLPTGGPGYTF. The CDR3 DNA sequence: TGTGCCAGCAGCCTCCCGACAGGGGGCCCTGGCTACACCTTC.

The V and J genes are TRBV9 and TRBJ2-5; 9 nucleotides agree with TRBD1. Germline assignment: CDR1 SGDLS and CDR2 YYNGEE. J gave up 5 bases and V 3 bases, and 8 bases lay outside the gene matches. The CDR3 consists of 15 residues. This chain's CDR3 is CASSAQQGAEETQYF. CDR3 bases: TGTGCCAGCAGCGCCCAACAGGGGGCGGAGGAGACCCAGTACTTC.

This clone has only one observation. The V and J genes are TRBV4-1 and TRBJ1-1; D gene uncertain. Germline loops: CDR1 MGHRA, CDR2 YSYEKL. Trimming cost V 1 base and J 3 bases, with 15 bases left between them. CDR3 length: 16 amino acids. The chain's CDR3 is CASSQVDIISYTEAFF. The DNA for the CDR3 is TGCGCCAGCAGCCAAGTTGACATTATATCTTACACTGAAGCTTTCTTT.

The gene calls are TRBV13 and TRBJ2-7, with D perhaps matching TRBD2 (6 bases). From germline, CDR1 is PRHDT and CDR2 FYEKMQ (reference sequence). The CDR3 sequence is 15 residues long. Trimming stripped 0 bases from V and 0 bases from J, with 9 bases between. CDR3 DNA: TGTGCCAGCAGCTTAGGCGGAGGGCGCTCCTACGAGCAGTACTTC. It yields the protein CASSLGGGRSYEQYF. Using reference TRBV13 and TRBJ2-7 for the parts outside the CDR3, the full variable domain is AAGVIQSPRHLIKEKRETATLKCYPIPRHDTVYWYQQGPGQDPQFLISFYEKMQSDKGSIPDRFSAQQFSDYHSELNMSSLELGDSALYFCASSLGGGRSYEQYFGPGTRLTVT.

This CDR3 reads CATVQGEGEKLFF. CDR3 nucleotide sequence: TGTGCCACCGTACAGGGGGAGGGTGAAAAACTGTTTTTT. J is TRBJ1-4 and V is TRBV10-3; 8 positions match TRBD1. Germline trimming cut 10 bases from V and 7 bases from J; bases unmatched to any gene: 8. The germline gives CDR1 ENHRY, CDR2 SYGVKD. The CDR3 has 13 amino acids.

The chain uses TRBV5-8 and TRBJ1-5; 7 bases are a match to TRBD1. From germline, CDR1 is SGHTS and CDR2 YDEGEE. The V gene end was trimmed by 4 bases and the J gene end by 4 bases; junction bases not matched to a gene: 8. The CDR3 runs 15 residues. This CDR3 reads CASSKGGQSNQPQHF. Here the CDR3 DNA reads TGTGCCAGCAGCAAGGGGGGACAGTCGAATCAGCCCCAGCATTTT.

This rearrangement joins TRBV7-2 to TRBJ2-1, with TRBD1 matching over 7 bases. The ends lost 5 bases at V and 12 bases at J; junction bases unmatched: 13. This CDR3 contains 14 residues. CDR1 SGHTA and CDR2 FQGNSA come from the germline V gene. The CDR3 spells CASSGTASPPRQFF. The CDR3 nucleotides are TGTGCCAGCAGCGGGACAGCGTCCCCCCCAAGGCAGTTCTTC. The variable domain in full, with the rest retrieved from reference TRBV7-2 and TRBJ2-1, is GAGVSQSPSNKVTEKGKDVELRCDPISGHTALYWYRQSLGQGLEFLIYFQGNSAPDKSGLPSDRFSAERTGGSVSTLTIQRTQQEDSAVYLCASSGTASPPRQFFGPGTRLTVL.

The chain carries TRBV10-3 and TRBJ1-2; 9 positions agree with TRBD1. The germline V gene encodes CDR1 ENHRY and CDR2 SYGVKD. The V segment lost 4 bases and the J segment 6 bases; nucleotides outside the gene matches: 9. The CDR3 runs 15 residues. CDR3: CAISVVRTGDNGYTF. The DNA of the CDR3 is TGTGCCATCAGTGTGGTCAGGACAGGGGATAATGGCTACACCTTC.

This chain connects TRBV11-2 to TRBJ2-1, with 7 positions matching TRBD1. Unmatched junction bases numbered 12, after V lost 4 bases and J lost 15 bases. CDR3 length equals 13 residues. The germline gives CDR1 SGHAT, CDR2 FQNNGV. The CDR3 region has the DNA TGTGCCAGCAGCTCCCCCAGGGGGAGCTCCGCGTTCTTC. Translation: CASSSPRGSSAFF. The complete variable domain, with remaining parts taken from reference TRBV11-2 and TRBJ2-1, reads EAGVAQSPRYKIIEKRQSVAFWCNPISGHATLYWYQQILGQGPKLLIQFQNNGVVDDSQLPKDRFSAERLKGVDSTLKIQPAKLEDSAVYLCASSSPRGSSAFFGPGTRLTVL.

This chain joins TRBV2 and TRBJ1-5, with D possibly matching TRBD1 (5 bases). Germline V gene sequence: CDR1 SNHLY, CDR2 FYNNEI. The ends were cut back, 6 bases at V and 6 bases at J, with 15 bases in the middle. The CDR3 sequence is 14 residues long. The CDR3 DNA follows: TGTGCCAGCAGCCTGGTGGGGGGGATTCAGCCCCAGCATTTT. Translating it yields CASSLVGGIQPQHF.

CDR3 DNA: TGTGCCAGCAGCCCGGCAGGTCAGAACACCGGGGAGCTGTTTTTT. It is translated as CASSPAGQNTGELFF. The J gene is TRBJ2-2, the V gene TRBV5-4; D unclear. Germline V CDR1 and CDR2: SGHNT, YYREEE (reference sequence). The ends were cut back, 4 bases at V and 1 base at J, with 11 bases in the middle. The CDR3 runs to 15 residues.

V and J are TRBV19 and TRBJ1-2, with TRBD1 as a possible D gene (5 bases). CDR1 and CDR2 from the germline V gene are LNHDA and SQIVND (reference sequence). V was clipped by 5 bases and J by 0 bases, with 13 bases between them. The CDR3 covers 15 residues. The chain's CDR3 is CASSAQDRANYGYTF. The CDR3, as DNA: TGTGCCAGTAGTGCCCAAGACAGAGCTAACTATGGCTACACCTTC.

J is TRBJ1-2 and V is TRBV20-1; no clear D. Trimming stripped 5 bases from V and 6 bases from J, with 10 bases between. CDR3 size: 11 residues. CDR1 and CDR2 from the germline V gene are DFQATT and SNEGSKA (reference sequence). The CDR3 sequence is CSAGWADGYTF. For the CDR3, the DNA is TGCAGTGCTGGTTGGGCGGATGGCTACACCTTC.

Written as DNA, the CDR3 is TGTGCCAGCAGTAGACCGGGACAGTCCTCCTACGAGCAGTACTTC. Translating it yields CASSRPGQSSYEQYF. The chain uses TRBV28 and TRBJ2-7, with TRBD1 matching 7 bases. V trimming: 5 bases; J trimming: 0 bases; junction bases outside the gene matches: 7. This CDR3 has 15 residues. Germline V gene lookup returns CDR1 MDHEN and CDR2 SYDVKM.

The chain employs TRBV5-4 and TRBJ2-1; the match to TRBD1 covers 8 bases. The CDR3 consists of 19 residues. The junction had 17 bases not matched to a gene; V was cut back by 5 bases and J by 1 base. The germline CDR1 and CDR2 sequences are SGHNT and YYREEE (reference sequence). CDR3 residues: CASSKGGQAYRGSYNEQFF. The CDR3 coding sequence is TGTGCCAGCAGTAAAGGGGGACAGGCGTACCGGGGATCCTACAATGAGCAGTTCTTC.

This sequence joins TRBV18 and TRBJ2-3; the D is unclear. The V gene's germline CDR1 is KGHSH and CDR2 LQKENI. CDR3 length: 13 amino acids. V dropped 3 bases and J dropped 3 bases, with 7 bases sitting between them. The CDR3 loop is CASSPRPTDTQYF. The CDR3 DNA is TGTGCCAGCTCACCCCGTCCAACAGATACGCAGTATTTT.

The rearrangement joins TRBV19 to TRBJ2-5; D may be TRBD1 (6 bases). CDR1 is LNHDA, CDR2 SQIVND, per germline (reference sequence). Trimming took 4 bases from V and 1 from J, leaving 10 bases between them. CDR3 length: 14 amino acids. The CDR3 region is CASSTGQLQETQYF. DNA for the CDR3: TGTGCCAGTAGTACCGGACAGCTCCAAGAGACCCAGTACTTC.

This chain uses TRBV5-5 with TRBJ2-1, with 13 bases aligning to TRBD2. The trim removed 2 bases at V and 6 bases at J, leaving 5 bases unmatched. Germline lookup yields CDR1 SGHKS and CDR2 YYEKEE (reference sequence). This CDR3 region has 16 residues. For the CDR3, the DNA is TGTGCCAGCAGCTTACGACTAGCGGGAGGTATCAATGAGCAGTTCTTC. Translation gives CASSLRLAGGINEQFF.